This T cell receptor beta chain was recorded in a study of neurological immune-mediated disorders. Study findings and constraints: Private repertoires in all groups were suggested by the finding that expanded clones across subjects shared no CDR3 amino acid sequences.

This clonotype showed up many times. What it recognizes is unknown. TCRdb called the 5' RACE reads again in MiXCR, with one record for every CDR3 protein. The sample consists of tens of thousands of distinct CDR3 sequences, under 9.5% of them appearing once. CDR3 length: 17 residues. Trimming stripped 10 bases from V and 1 base from J, with 22 bases between. Looked up from germline, CDR1 is MNHEY and CDR2 is SVGEGT. The TCR originated in a woman in her thirties or forties in good health. Material for sequencing was PBMCs. The chain links TRBV6-2 or TRBV6-3 to TRBJ2-2, with D perhaps given as TRBD1 or TRBD2 (6 bases each). The CDR3 sequence is CATNPYWGARNTGELFF. CDR3 nucleotides: TGTGCCACCAACCCCTACTGGGGGGCGCGGAACACCGGGGAGCTGTTTTTT.